This entry lists 16 T cell receptor beta chains sequenced from one sample in a study of T cells after yellow fever vaccination. MiXCR was run by TCRdb on the 5' RACE reads, yielding one entry per CDR3 protein. Found here are a few hundred thousand distinct CDR3 sequences, 7.5% to 9% of them singletons; the top ten hold roughly 18%. This specimen was PBMCs, taken on the day of the first yellow fever vaccination. These receptors were taken from a man younger than 30 who received the YFV17D yellow fever vaccine.

The chain joins TRBV7-6 to TRBJ2-3, with 7 bases identical to TRBD2. With 1 base clipped from V and 1 base from J, the junction kept 5 bases outside the gene matches. The germline V gene has CDR1 SGHVS and CDR2 FNYEAQ. The CDR3 length is 16 residues. The DNA of the CDR3 is TGTGCCAGCAGCTTAGTTTCTAGCGGACGCACAGATACGCAGTATTTT. Residues: CASSLVSSGRTDTQYF.

This clonotype was found a few times. This sequence joins TRBV10-2 and TRBJ2-1; D not resolved. CDR1 is WSHSY and CDR2 is SAAADI in the germline V gene. This CDR3 is built from 12 residues. V was clipped by 4 bases and J by 4 bases, with 5 bases between them. CDR3 bases: TGCGCCAGCAGTGTAAATTACAATGAGCAGTTCTTC. Translating gives CASSVNYNEQFF.

The rearrangement uses TRBV5-1 and TRBJ2-6; D remains unclear. The CDR3 covers 15 residues. Germline-derived CDR1 and CDR2 are SGHRS and YFSETQ. The V end lost 7 bases, the J end lost 1 base, and 12 bases lay between the germline ends. DNA for the CDR3: TGCGCCAGCTCCGATCTGGGATCTGGGGCCAACGTCCTGACTTTC. Translation: CASSDLGSGANVLTF.

In its sample, this clonotype was seen a few times. The gene calls are TRBV10-1 and TRBJ2-7; 7 bases line up with TRBD2. CDR1 WNHNN and CDR2 SYGVQD come from the germline V gene (reference sequence). There are 14 residues in the CDR3. V lost 2 bases, J lost 3 bases, and 4 bases stayed unmatched. DNA of the CDR3: TGCGCCAGCAGTGAGCAGCGGGATTTCTACGAGCAGTACTTC. Residues: CASSEQRDFYEQYF.

This clonotype was detected only a few times. The rearrangement links TRBV7-9 to TRBJ1-1; tentative D call: TRBD1 (6 bases). CDR3 length: 14 residues. Germline V CDR1 and CDR2: SEHNR, FQNEAQ (reference sequence). Trimming cost V 2 bases and J 3 bases, with 10 bases left between them. As DNA, the CDR3 is TGTGCCAGCAGCTTATTACAGGGAGACACTGAAGCTTTCTTT. This gives the protein CASSLLQGDTEAFF.

This clonotype was seen only a few times. This rearrangement joins TRBV5-1 to TRBJ2-1; 14 nucleotides agree with TRBD2. The CDR3 contains 19 residues. V shed 0 bases, J shed 1 base, and the junction held 6 bases outside the gene matches. In germline, CDR1 is SGHRS, CDR2 YFSETQ. The CDR3 reads CASSLARLAGGRSYNEQFF. For the CDR3, the DNA is TGCGCCAGCAGCTTGGCGAGACTAGCGGGGGGGCGGTCCTACAATGAGCAGTTCTTC.

V is TRBV27 and J is TRBJ1-4; 7 nucleotides align to TRBD1. This CDR3 spans 19 amino acids. The trim removed 10 bases at V and 6 bases at J, leaving 26 bases unmatched. Looked up from germline, CDR1 is MNHEY and CDR2 is SMNVEV (reference sequence). The CDR3 region is CATAAKRVSWTGLHEKLFF. In DNA, the CDR3 is TGTGCCACCGCCGCAAAGAGGGTCTCATGGACAGGACTACATGAAAAACTGTTTTTT.

In this sample, this clonotype turned up a few times. This chain links TRBV7-2 with TRBJ2-3; 8 bases line up with TRBD2. CDR3 size: 14 residues. The germline gives CDR1 SGHTA, CDR2 FQGNSA. Trimming took 7 bases from V and 8 from J; bases not matched to a gene: 11. CDR3 in amino acids: CASTVRGGEATQYF. The DNA of the CDR3 is TGTGCCAGCACCGTACGGGGGGGGGAAGCTACGCAGTATTTT. The variable domain in full, completed from reference TRBV7-2 and TRBJ2-3, reads GAGVSQSPSNKVTEKGKDVELRCDPISGHTALYWYRQSLGQGLEFLIYFQGNSAPDKSGLPSDRFSAERTGGSVSTLTIQRTQQEDSAVYLCASTVRGGEATQYFGPGTRLTVL.

This clonotype showed up just a few times. Written as DNA, the CDR3 is TGTGCCAGCAGGCGGGGGGCCAACAATGAGCAGTTCTTC. This sequence encodes CASRRGANNEQFF. V gene TRBV6-1 combines with J gene TRBJ2-1; 8 nucleotides agree with TRBD2. V gave up 6 bases and J gave up 5 bases; unmatched junction bases: 3. Per the germline V gene, CDR1 is MNHNS and CDR2 is SASEGT. The CDR3 spans 13 residues.

This clonotype has ten or more counts. V is TRBV7-8 and J is TRBJ2-7; tentatively, D is TRBD1 (5 bases). Germline V lookup: CDR1 SGHVS, CDR2 FQNEAQ. Trimming took 5 bases from V and 3 from J, leaving 14 bases between them. The CDR3 runs 14 residues. The CDR3 region is CASSLLTGRYEQYF. DNA of the CDR3: TGTGCCAGCAGCCTATTAACAGGACGCTACGAGCAGTACTTC.

At least ten counts were recorded for this clonotype. This chain's CDR3 is CASFLDPGGSSGANVLTF. The DNA for the CDR3 is TGCGCCAGCTTTCTCGACCCAGGAGGCAGCTCTGGGGCCAACGTCCTGACTTTC. The rearrangement uses TRBV5-1 and TRBJ2-6, with D possibly being TRBD2 (5 bases). This CDR3 contains 18 residues. Trimming stripped 7 bases from V and 0 bases from J, with 20 bases between. Germline V CDR1 and CDR2: SGHRS, YFSETQ.

This clonotype was counted between two and nine times. The chain employs TRBV5-1 and TRBJ2-1, with D possibly TRBD2 on 6 matching bases. V lost 7 bases and J lost 6, with 20 bases in between. This CDR3 contains 15 residues. Germline lookup yields CDR1 SGHRS and CDR2 YFSETQ. CDR3: CASASTVGTVNEQFF. CDR3 DNA: TGCGCCAGCGCCTCTACCGTGGGGACTGTCAATGAGCAGTTCTTC.

There are many counts of this clonotype. This rearrangement joins TRBV3-1 to TRBJ2-1; TRBD2 matches at 13 bases. The V segment lost 0 bases and the J segment 12 bases; nucleotides outside the gene matches: 5. Germline V CDR1 and CDR2: LGHDT, YNNKEL (reference sequence). The CDR3 contains 15 residues. The CDR3 bases are TGTGCCAGCAGCCAAGAGGGACTAGCGGGGTCCAGGCAGTTCTTC. This translates into CASSQEGLAGSRQFF.

V is TRBV19 and J is TRBJ2-5; the match to TRBD1 covers 11 bases. The CDR3 length is 18 residues. Per the germline V gene, CDR1 is LNHDA and CDR2 is SQIVND (reference sequence). Unmatched junction bases numbered 18, after V lost 10 bases and J lost 2 bases. The CDR3 DNA reads TGTGCCATCATCATCCGGGACAGGGGGAAAAAACGACAAGAGACCCAGTACTTC. This gives the protein CAIIIRDRGKKRQETQYF.

The chain recombines TRBV7-9 with TRBJ2-7, with D tentatively TRBD2 (5 bases). The V gene lost 1 base and the J gene lost 6 bases, with 10 bases spanning the gap. The CDR3 extends over 13 amino acids. Germline-derived CDR1 and CDR2 are SEHNR and FQNEAQ (reference sequence). The CDR3 reads CASSLGRSGEQYF. The DNA for the CDR3 is TGTGCCAGCAGCTTAGGGAGGTCCGGCGAGCAGTACTTC.

This clonotype came up a few times. The V and J genes are TRBV12-3 or TRBV12-4 and TRBJ2-5, with TRBD2 matching 8 bases. The junction had 7 bases not matched to a gene; V was cut back by 5 bases and J by 2 bases. The CDR3 length is 15 residues. CDR3 protein: CASSRGGGQQETQYF. As DNA, the CDR3 is TGTGCCAGCAGTCGGGGGGGGGGGCAACAAGAGACCCAGTACTTC.